Each of the 29 T cell receptor beta chains below was sequenced from the same sample in a study of T-cell reconstitution after alpha-beta-depleted transplantation in children. The authors prepared the TCRbeta library with unique molecular identifiers. TCRdb processed the PCR reads anew with MiXCR; each CDR3 protein has one entry. Among around 250,000 distinct CDR3 sequences listed, under 30% were seen once. The source was PBMCs, collected before TCRalphabeta/CD19-depleted stem cell transplant. Source of these receptors: a girl aged 2 to 9 with Fanconi anemia, due to receive a stem cell transplant.

This clonotype was picked up many times. V is TRBV20-1 and J is TRBJ2-1; possible D gene TRBD1, 6 bases. Germline V gene lookup returns CDR1 DFQATT and CDR2 SNEGSKA (reference sequence). The CDR3 is 13 residues long. Trimming left V 6 bases short and J 7 bases short, with 16 bases between. The DNA of the CDR3 is TGCAGTGCGGACACTTACAGGGAAAATGAGCAGTTCTTC. Translation: CSADTYRENEQFF.

The J gene is TRBJ2-7, the V gene TRBV29-1; 8 nucleotides agree with TRBD2. The trim removed 5 bases at V and 2 bases at J, leaving 8 bases unmatched. CDR3 size: 14 residues. The V gene's germline CDR1 is SQVTM and CDR2 ANQGSEA. In DNA form, the CDR3 reads TGCAGCGTTACCGGGACTAGAGGTACCTACGAGCAGTACTTC. This encodes CSVTGTRGTYEQYF.

The gene calls are TRBV2 and TRBJ2-7, with no clear D. The germline CDR1 and CDR2 sequences are SNHLY and FYNNEI. The V and J ends lost 4 bases and 2 bases respectively, with 15 bases between them. CDR3 length equals 15 residues. The CDR3 nucleotides are TGTGCCAGCAGTGGGGCGGAGACGGCCGCCTACGAGCAGTACTTC. Encoded protein: CASSGAETAAYEQYF.

Many counts were recorded for this clonotype. The genes are TRBV20-1 and TRBJ2-1; TRBD2 matches at 7 bases. The CDR3 length is 15 residues. Germline V lookup: CDR1 DFQATT, CDR2 SNEGSKA (reference sequence). The V segment lost 0 bases and the J segment 4 bases; nucleotides outside the gene matches: 6. This chain's CDR3 is CSARDVTSRYNEQFF. The CDR3 DNA follows: TGCAGTGCTAGAGATGTGACTAGCAGATACAATGAGCAGTTCTTC.

The J gene is TRBJ2-3, the V gene TRBV5-4, with 8 bases matching TRBD2. Trimming removed 6 bases from V and 0 bases from J; junction bases left unmatched: 3. CDR3 length: 14 amino acids. CDR1 and CDR2 from the germline V gene are SGHNT and YYREEE (reference sequence). CDR3 DNA sequence: TGTGCCAGCAAAACTAGCGGAAGCACAGATACGCAGTATTTT. Its protein is CASKTSGSTDTQYF.

A word on this clonotype: The CDR3 does not close with the conserved phenylalanine or tryptophan, likely indicating a read error. This chain links TRBV27 with TRBJ2-1, with 11 bases that match TRBD1. This CDR3 has 16 residues. CDR1 and CDR2 (germline): MNHEY, SMNVEV (reference sequence). With V trimmed by 3 bases and J by 9 bases, 10 bases remained unmatched. CDR3 DNA: TGTGCCAGCAGTTTTCTCCGGGACAGGGGGAGCGGTGAGCAGTTCGTC. This gives the protein CASSFLRDRGSGEQFV.

The chain joins TRBV12-3 or TRBV12-4 to TRBJ1-6; 8 positions match TRBD1. Trimming took 7 bases from V and 7 from J; bases not matched to a gene: 6. The CDR3 length is 14 residues. CDR3 DNA sequence: TGTGCCAGCACCCCGACAGGGGTAAATTCACCCCTCCACTTT. It codes for CASTPTGVNSPLHF.

The table lists this clonotype with a few counts. The germline gene is not matched at one end of the junction; a read error may be the cause. The J gene is TRBJ2-2, the V gene TRBV20-1; no reliable D call. CDR1 is DFQATT and CDR2 is SNEGSKA in the germline V gene (reference sequence). CDR3 length: 10 amino acids. CDR3 sequence reads: CSARAGELFF. CDR3 DNA: TGCAGTGCCAGAGCCGGGGAGCTGTTTTTT.

There are many counts of this clonotype. J is TRBJ1-6 and V is TRBV12-3 or TRBV12-4, with 7 positions matching TRBD1. Trimming took 5 bases from V and 8 from J; bases not matched to a gene: 3. CDR3 size: 13 residues. The CDR3: CASSRDRDSPLHF. For the CDR3, the DNA is TGTGCCAGCAGTCGAGACAGGGATTCACCCCTCCACTTT.

This clonotype has a count of ten or more. The chain employs TRBV10-3 and TRBJ2-3, with 8 bases fitting TRBD2. Per the germline V gene, CDR1 is ENHRY and CDR2 is SYGVKD. J lost 2 bases, V lost 10 bases, and 11 bases had no gene match. The CDR3 runs 15 residues. The CDR3 here is CATRDISGATDTQYF. The CDR3 DNA reads TGTGCCACCAGAGACATTAGCGGGGCCACAGATACGCAGTATTTT.

This clonotype was seen repeatedly, ten times or more. The gene calls are TRBV29-1 and TRBJ2-1; 7 bases fit TRBD2. V lost 4 bases to trimming and J lost 2 bases; unmatched junction nucleotides: 8. CDR3 length: 15 amino acids. Germline V CDR1 and CDR2: SQVTM, ANQGSEA. The CDR3 DNA reads TGCAGCGTTGTCCGCACTAGCGTACCCTACAATGAGCAGTTCTTC. Translating it yields CSVVRTSVPYNEQFF.

This chain uses TRBV20-1 with TRBJ2-1; the D is unclear. V gave up 2 bases and J gave up 5 bases, with 4 bases separating them. Germline values: CDR1 DFQATT, CDR2 SNEGSKA (reference sequence). The length of the CDR3 is 11 residues. Here the CDR3 reads CSARWDNEQFF. The CDR3 DNA reads TGCAGTGCTAGATGGGACAATGAGCAGTTCTTC.

The V and J genes are TRBV13 and TRBJ2-1, with unresolved D. V was pared by 5 bases and J by 9 bases, with 11 bases between. Germline lookup yields CDR1 PRHDT and CDR2 FYEKMQ (reference sequence). The CDR3 is made up of 12 amino acids. The CDR3 nucleotides are TGTGCCAGCAGCCATATCACGGTTGAGCAGTTCTTC. Protein sequence: CASSHITVEQFF.

This clonotype was detected ten times or more. The V gene is TRBV10-3, the J gene TRBJ2-6, with 12 bases lining up with TRBD1. The CDR3 spans 16 residues. J was trimmed by 1 base and V by 8 bases; bases with no gene match: 3. Germline V lookup: CDR1 ENHRY, CDR2 SYGVKD. The chain's CDR3 is CAIGTGGTSGANVLTF. The CDR3, as DNA: TGTGCCATCGGGACAGGGGGCACTTCTGGGGCCAACGTCCTGACTTTC.

This clonotype has only a few counts. The chain couples TRBV4-2 to TRBJ2-1, with 9 nucleotides matching TRBD2. The V segment lost 0 bases and the J segment 8 bases; nucleotides outside the gene matches: 11. Germline V gene sequence: CDR1 LGHNA, CDR2 YNFKEQ. The length of the CDR3 is 17 residues. The chain's CDR3 is CASSQEVSGRGGYEQFF. CDR3 DNA: TGTGCCAGCAGCCAAGAGGTTAGCGGGAGAGGGGGCTATGAGCAGTTCTTC.

V and J are TRBV29-1 and TRBJ2-1; unclear D gene. CDR1 and CDR2 from the germline V gene are SQVTM and ANQGSEA. The length of the CDR3 is 12 residues. V lost 5 bases and J lost 0, with 5 bases in between. In DNA form, the CDR3 reads TGCAGCGTTCTGTCCTCCTACAATGAGCAGTTCTTC. It translates to CSVLSSYNEQFF.

This clonotype appeared a few times. The gene calls are TRBV18 and TRBJ2-1; 8 bases fit TRBD1. Germline V CDR1 and CDR2: KGHSH, LQKENI. With 1 base clipped from V and 1 base from J, the junction kept 0 bases outside the gene matches. This CDR3 is 15 amino acids long. The CDR3 loop is CASSPRDRSYNEQFF. The CDR3 DNA is TGTGCCAGCTCACCACGGGACAGGTCCTACAATGAGCAGTTCTTC.

This clonotype was counted many times. V and J are TRBV29-1 and TRBJ2-1; 7 nucleotides align to TRBD2. This CDR3 is built from 13 residues. Germline CDR1 reads SQVTM; CDR2 reads ANQGSEA. V trimming: 7 bases; J trimming: 5 bases; junction bases outside the gene matches: 8. DNA for the CDR3: TGCAGCGGGGAGAGAAGCGGGAACAATGAGCAGTTCTTC. This gives the protein CSGERSGNNEQFF.

This clonotype was seen repeatedly, ten times or more. The gene calls are TRBV27 and TRBJ2-7; D remains ambiguous. The CDR3 runs to 12 residues. Germline lookup yields CDR1 MNHEY and CDR2 SMNVEV (reference sequence). Trimming removed 6 bases from V and 4 bases from J, with 10 bases in between. The CDR3 DNA reads as TGTGCCAGCAGGGGTTCCTCTTACGAGCAGTACTTC. This encodes CASRGSSYEQYF.

This clonotype was seen a few times. The V call is TRBV29-1, the J call TRBJ1-1; D not certain. This CDR3 contains 12 residues. Per germline, CDR1 SQVTM and CDR2 ANQGSEA. The germline V and J ends were trimmed by 4 bases and 0 bases, with 6 bases remaining between them. The CDR3 region has the DNA TGCAGCGTTGTGCCGGTGAACACTGAAGCTTTCTTT. This translates into CSVVPVNTEAFF. The whole variable domain, remainder taken from reference TRBV29-1 and TRBJ1-1, is SAVISQKPSRDICQRGTSLTIQCQVDSQVTMMFWYRQQPGQSLTLIATANQGSEATYESGFVIDKFPISRPNLTFSTLTVSNMSPEDSSIYLCSVVPVNTEAFFGQGTRLTVV.

Ten or more counts support this clonotype. The V gene is TRBV12-3 or TRBV12-4, the J gene TRBJ2-5; D remains ambiguous. Trimming stripped 5 bases from V and 4 bases from J, with 20 bases between. The CDR3 extends over 16 amino acids. The CDR3, as DNA: TGTGCCAGCAGTGGCCCATTTTGGGGTAGGAGAGAGACCCAGTACTTC. Its translation: CASSGPFWGRRETQYF.

This sequence joins TRBV20-1 and TRBJ2-1; D is perhaps TRBD1 (6 bases). The CDR3 consists of 12 residues. The germline V gene encodes CDR1 DFQATT and CDR2 SNEGSKA (reference sequence). Trimming pared 0 bases from V and 8 bases from J, leaving 8 bases between. CDR3 sequence reads: CSARDRGYEQFF. The CDR3 nucleotides read TGCAGTGCTAGAGATAGGGGGTATGAGCAGTTCTTC.

V usage is TRBV29-1 and J usage is TRBJ1-1; no clear D gene. The CDR3 contains 14 residues. The germline CDR1 and CDR2 sequences are SQVTM and ANQGSEA. The germline V and J ends were trimmed by 5 bases and 4 bases, with 17 bases remaining between them. This chain's CDR3 is CSVLLGLMGTEAFF. The CDR3 DNA reads as TGCAGCGTTTTACTGGGCCTGATGGGCACTGAAGCTTTCTTT.

The rearrangement uses TRBV7-6 and TRBJ2-1; 7 bases match TRBD2. Germline lookup yields CDR1 SGHVS and CDR2 FNYEAQ. The V and J ends lost 5 bases and 9 bases, in that order; junction bases with no gene match: 1. The CDR3 totals 11 residues. The CDR3 DNA sequence: TGTGCCAGCAGCCCGGGGGGTGAGCAGTTCTTC. It yields the protein CASSPGGEQFF.

The chain joins TRBV20-1 to TRBJ2-1; 7 bases are a match to TRBD2. Germline V gene lookup returns CDR1 DFQATT and CDR2 SNEGSKA (reference sequence). The CDR3 is made up of 15 amino acids. Losses at the gene ends were 4 bases for V and 2 bases for J; bases not matched to a gene: 8. Written as DNA, the CDR3 is TGCAGTGCTAACGAAGGGAGGGGAACCTACAATGAGCAGTTCTTC. Translation gives CSANEGRGTYNEQFF.

This clonotype appeared many times. This rearrangement joins TRBV6-7 to TRBJ1-1, with D possibly TRBD1 on 6 matching bases. TRBV6-7 is an ORF for which the function is uncertain. CDR3 size: 14 residues. The V end was cut by 2 bases, the J end by 4 bases, with 11 bases between. The CDR3 protein is CASSYRSRGTEAFF. The CDR3 coding sequence is TGTGCCAGCAGTTACCGGAGCAGGGGCACTGAAGCTTTCTTT.

The sample holds many counts of this clonotype. This chain joins TRBV20-1 and TRBJ1-5, with D hard to call. Germline loops: CDR1 DFQATT, CDR2 SNEGSKA (reference sequence). Trimming stripped 5 bases from V and 0 bases from J, with 11 bases between. This CDR3 region has 14 residues. CDR3 sequence: CSAHLLYSNQPQHF. The CDR3 coding sequence is TGCAGTGCTCATCTCCTATATAGCAATCAGCCCCAGCATTTT.

This clonotype was found many times. J is TRBJ2-1 and V is TRBV15; D might be TRBD1 or TRBD2, each matching 5 bases. CDR1 and CDR2 from the germline V gene are LNHNV and YYDKDF (reference sequence). V lost 5 bases and J lost 4, with 12 bases in between. This CDR3 spans 14 amino acids. CDR3 amino acids: CATSGRGIYNEQFF. CDR3 DNA: TGTGCCACCAGCGGTCGGGGCATTTACAATGAGCAGTTCTTC.

This clonotype was detected only a few times. This rearrangement joins TRBV5-1 to TRBJ2-5; D is possibly TRBD1 (5 bases). Germline V gives CDR1 SGHRS, CDR2 YFSETQ. The CDR3 totals 15 residues. Trimming left V 0 bases short and J 2 bases short, with 11 bases between. The CDR3 sequence: CASSLGGSHQETQYF. The CDR3 DNA reads TGCGCCAGCAGCTTGGGGGGCAGCCATCAAGAGACCCAGTACTTC.